The next 15 T cell receptor beta chains were all read from a single sample in a study of T cell repertoires in aging, cancer and after chemotherapy. Amplification of TCR beta used genomic DNA extracted from peripheral blood. Multiplex touch-down PCR with TRB-A/B primers amplified rearranged V-D-J TRB sequences. TCRdb processed the multiplex PCR reads anew with MiXCR; each CDR3 protein has one entry. The data show approximately 2,900 distinct CDR3 sequences, more than 25% seen once. The specimen was blood. The receptors were sampled from a human donor with a solid tumor.

This clonotype is termed medium-sized. The chain is built from TRBV6-5 and TRBJ2-1; D gene uncertain. Germline assignment: CDR1 MNHEY and CDR2 SVGAGI. Trimming cost V 0 bases and J 5 bases, with 5 bases left between them. The CDR3 has 13 amino acids. In DNA, the CDR3 is TGTGCCAGCAGTTACTCGAGGAACAATGAGCAGTTCTTC. Translated, it gives CASSYSRNNEQFF.

By frequency in the sample, this clonotype is medium-sized (0.01 to 0.1%). The chain recombines TRBV19 with TRBJ1-1, with D tentatively TRBD1 (6 bases). The CDR3 length is 13 residues. Germline CDR1 LNHDA, CDR2 SQIVND (reference sequence). The V end was cut by 5 bases, the J end by 7 bases, with 14 bases between. The CDR3 nucleotides are TGTGCCAGTAGTGTCGGGACAAAGAGTGAAGCTTTCTTT. It is translated as CASSVGTKSEAFF.

The chain joins TRBV12-3 or TRBV12-4 to TRBJ2-5, with D possibly called TRBD1 or TRBD2 (5 bases each). This CDR3 region has 14 residues. Trimming took off 6 bases at V and 5 bases at J, with 16 bases between the two ends. This CDR3 reads CASSPGRSLETQYF. CDR3 DNA sequence: TGTGCCAGCAGCCCGGGACGGAGTTTGGAGACCCAGTACTTC.

In its sample, this clonotype was seen a few times. This sequence joins TRBV5-5 and TRBJ2-1; 9 bases map to TRBD1. In germline, CDR1 is SGHKS, CDR2 YYEKEE (reference sequence). V shed 0 bases, J shed 2 bases, and the junction held 6 bases outside the gene matches. CDR3 size: 17 residues. The CDR3 DNA reads TGTGCCAGCAGCTTGGGGCCCGGGACAGGGACCTACAATGAGCAGTTCTTC. Its translation: CASSLGPGTGTYNEQFF.

The chain is built from TRBV28 and TRBJ1-3; TRBD1 agrees at 9 bases. There are 14 residues in the CDR3. Germline CDR1 MDHEN, CDR2 SYDVKM. Trimming at V came to 5 bases and at J to 7 bases, leaving 6 bases not matched to a gene. CDR3 DNA sequence: TGTGCCAGCAGTCTCAACGGACAGGGGAACACCATATATTTT. Its translation is CASSLNGQGNTIYF. Based on the CDR3 plus reference TRBV28 and TRBJ1-3, the full variable domain is DVKVTQSSRYLVKRTGEKVFLECVQDMDHENMFWYRQDPGLGLRLIYFSYDVKMKEKGDIPEGYSVSREKKERFSLILESASTNQTSMYLCASSLNGQGNTIYFGEGSWLTVV.

Judged by abundance, this clonotype is large. The chain recombines TRBV6-5 with TRBJ2-3, with D hard to call. Germline V lookup: CDR1 MNHEY, CDR2 SVGAGI. The germline V and J ends were trimmed by 7 bases and 1 base, with 9 bases remaining between them. This CDR3 region has 13 residues. The CDR3: CASMAIGTDTQYF. CDR3 nucleotide sequence: TGTGCCAGCATGGCGATCGGCACAGATACGCAGTATTTT.

By frequency in the sample, this clonotype is medium-sized. V gene TRBV6-5 combines with J gene TRBJ2-5; the match to TRBD2 covers 15 bases. Germline-derived CDR1 and CDR2 are MNHEY and SVGAGI. The length of the CDR3 is 18 residues. V lost 5 bases, J lost 4 bases, and 11 bases stayed unmatched. The CDR3 loop is CASSAAGLAGGMGETQYF. Written as DNA, the CDR3 is TGTGCCAGCAGTGCAGCTGGACTAGCGGGGGGGATGGGAGAGACCCAGTACTTC.

The sample holds one count of this clonotype. One base away lies a much larger clone, so this may be a sequencing read error. The genes are TRBV12-3 or TRBV12-4 and TRBJ2-7; the D gene is possibly TRBD2 (7 bases). V lost 7 bases and J lost 8, with 24 bases in between. CDR3 size: 15 residues. CDR3 residues: CASILGGAIGAKQYF. The CDR3 bases are TGTGCCAGCATCCTAGGGGGGGCTATTGGCGCCAAGCAGTACTTC.

This clonotype appeared a single time. One end of the junction does not line up with germline, which may come from a read error. The gene calls are TRBV15 and TRBJ1-5; D remains unclear. This CDR3 has 13 residues. Germline values: CDR1 LNHNV, CDR2 YYDKDF (reference sequence). The CDR3 DNA sequence: TGTGCCACCAGTAGAGTGGTGGGCCAGCTCCAGCATTTT. Translation gives CATSRVVGQLQHF.

The genes are TRBV30 and TRBJ1-6; a possible D gene is TRBD1 (5 bases). This CDR3 is built from 16 residues. Trimming left V 0 bases short and J 4 bases short, with 13 bases between. Germline V gene data show CDR1 as GTSNPN and CDR2 as SVGIG (reference sequence). CDR3: CAWSVGASLYNSPLHF. The DNA for the CDR3 is TGTGCCTGGAGTGTCGGGGCCAGCCTTTATAATTCACCCCTCCACTTT.

The rearrangement links TRBV18 to TRBJ2-1; possibly TRBD2 for D (5 bases). The germline V and J ends were trimmed by 2 bases and 5 bases, with 19 bases remaining between them. Per germline, CDR1 KGHSH and CDR2 LQKENI. The CDR3 has 17 residues. CDR3 amino acids: CASSPSRKTGSNNEQFF. DNA for the CDR3: TGTGCCAGCTCACCATCACGAAAAACGGGGTCAAACAATGAGCAGTTCTTC.

V gene TRBV20-1 combines with J gene TRBJ2-7; 8 bases align to TRBD1. V trimming: 6 bases; J trimming: 4 bases; junction bases outside the gene matches: 11. The CDR3 length is 14 residues. Per germline, CDR1 DFQATT and CDR2 SNEGSKA (reference sequence). CDR3 sequence reads: CSALQGVENYEQYF. The DNA of the CDR3 is TGCAGTGCACTACAGGGGGTTGAGAATTACGAGCAGTACTTC.

The chain links TRBV29-1 to TRBJ1-2; no definite D call. From germline, CDR1 is SQVTM and CDR2 ANQGSEA. This CDR3 comprises 13 residues. Trimming removed 0 bases at V and 7 bases at J, with 12 bases between. DNA of the CDR3: TGCAGCGTTGAAGATCTCGCCCGGGGTGGCTACACCTTC. Protein: CSVEDLARGGYTF.

This clonotype qualifies as medium-sized. The chain is built from TRBV15 and TRBJ1-2; D call uncertain. This CDR3 is built from 14 residues. Trimming pared 0 bases from V and 2 bases from J, leaving 7 bases between. Germline values: CDR1 LNHNV, CDR2 YYDKDF (reference sequence). The CDR3 protein is CATSRDAVNYGYTF. The CDR3 nucleotides are TGTGCCACCAGCAGAGATGCAGTCAACTATGGCTACACCTTC.

The table lists this clonotype with a few counts. A read error is possible here, since a much larger clone lies one base away. The chain employs TRBV19 and TRBJ1-1; no definite D call. Germline V gene sequence: CDR1 LNHDA, CDR2 SQIVND (reference sequence). This CDR3 has 13 residues. CDR3 nucleotides: TGTGCCAGTAGCGGCAGCCAGAACACTAAAGCTTTCTTT. Translation gives CASSGSQNTKAFF.